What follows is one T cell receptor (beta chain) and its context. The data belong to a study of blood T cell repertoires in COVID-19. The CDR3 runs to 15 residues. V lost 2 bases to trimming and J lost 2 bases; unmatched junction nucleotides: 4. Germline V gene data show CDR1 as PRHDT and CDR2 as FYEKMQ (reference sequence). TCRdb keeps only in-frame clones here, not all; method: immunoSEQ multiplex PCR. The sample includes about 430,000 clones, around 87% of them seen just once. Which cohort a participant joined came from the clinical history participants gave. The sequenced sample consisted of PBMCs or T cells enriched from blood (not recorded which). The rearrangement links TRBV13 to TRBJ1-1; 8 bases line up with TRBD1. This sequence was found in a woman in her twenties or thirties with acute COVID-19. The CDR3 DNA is TGTGCCAGCAGCTTACTCAGGGGGCTTAACACTGAAGCTTTCTTT. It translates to CASSLLRGLNTEAFF. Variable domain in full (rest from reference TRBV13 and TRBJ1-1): AAGVIQSPRHLIKEKRETATLKCYPIPRHDTVYWYQQGPGQDPQFLISFYEKMQSDKGSIPDRFSAQQFSDYHSELNMSSLELGDSALYFCASSLLRGLNTEAFFGQGTRLTVV.